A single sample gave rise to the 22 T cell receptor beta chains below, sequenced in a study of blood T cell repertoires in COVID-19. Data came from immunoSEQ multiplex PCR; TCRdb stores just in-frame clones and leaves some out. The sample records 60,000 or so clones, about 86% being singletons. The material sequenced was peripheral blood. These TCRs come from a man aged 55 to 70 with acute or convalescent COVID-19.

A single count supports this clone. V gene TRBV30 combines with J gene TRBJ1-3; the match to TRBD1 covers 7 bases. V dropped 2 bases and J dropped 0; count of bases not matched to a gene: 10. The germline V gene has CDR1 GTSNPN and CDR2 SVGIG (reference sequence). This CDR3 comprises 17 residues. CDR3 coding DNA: TGTGCCTGGAGTATAACAGGGGCCGCGTTCTCTGGAAACACCATATATTTT. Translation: CAWSITGAAFSGNTIYF.

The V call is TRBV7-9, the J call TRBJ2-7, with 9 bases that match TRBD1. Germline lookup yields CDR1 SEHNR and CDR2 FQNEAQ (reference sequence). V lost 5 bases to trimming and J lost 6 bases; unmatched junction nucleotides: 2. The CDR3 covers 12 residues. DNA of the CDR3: TGTGCCAGCAGCCCGGACAGGGGCGAGCAGTACTTC. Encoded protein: CASSPDRGEQYF.

DNA for the CDR3: TGTGCCAGCAGCTTGGGCGGGATCTACAATGAGCAGTTCTTC. Translation: CASSLGGIYNEQFF. V usage is TRBV11-3 and J usage is TRBJ2-1; TRBD2 might be the D (6 bases). The CDR3 runs to 14 residues. V was shortened by 3 bases and J by 3 bases, with 9 bases between the two germline ends. Germline loops: CDR1 SGHNT, CDR2 YENEEA.

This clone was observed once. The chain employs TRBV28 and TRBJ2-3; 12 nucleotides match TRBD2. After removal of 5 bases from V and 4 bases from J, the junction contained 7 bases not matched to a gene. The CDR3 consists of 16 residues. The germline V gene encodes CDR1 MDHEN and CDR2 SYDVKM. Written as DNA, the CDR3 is TGTGCCAGCAGTCCCCCGGGACTAGCGGGTGCAGATACGCAGTATTTT. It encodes CASSPPGLAGADTQYF. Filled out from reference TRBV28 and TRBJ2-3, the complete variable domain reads DVKVTQSSRYLVKRTGEKVFLECVQDMDHENMFWYRQDPGLGLRLIYFSYDVKMKEKGDIPEGYSVSREKKERFSLILESASTNQTSMYLCASSPPGLAGADTQYFGPGTRLTVL.

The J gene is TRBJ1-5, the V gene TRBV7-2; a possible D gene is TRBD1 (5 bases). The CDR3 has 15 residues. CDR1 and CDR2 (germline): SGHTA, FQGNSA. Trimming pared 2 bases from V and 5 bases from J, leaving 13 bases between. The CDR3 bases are TGTGCCAGCAGCTTATGGAGGGGAAGCGATCAGCCCCAGCATTTT. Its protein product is CASSLWRGSDQPQHF.

CDR3 DNA: TGTGCCAGCAGTTTAGTACAGACATATGGCTACACCTTC. The encoded protein is CASSLVQTYGYTF. The chain has TRBV28 and TRBJ1-2; D is undetermined. Germline CDR1 is MDHEN and CDR2 is SYDVKM. The CDR3 sequence is 13 residues long. V was clipped by 2 bases and J by 5 bases, with 9 bases between them.

The CDR3 reads CAISEVGGEQPQHF. The CDR3 DNA sequence: TGTGCCATCAGTGAGGTTGGGGGGGAACAGCCCCAGCATTTT. The J gene is TRBJ1-5, the V gene TRBV10-3; D perhaps matches TRBD1 (5 bases). The CDR3 has 14 amino acids. Trimming took 2 bases from V and 7 from J, leaving 12 bases between them. CDR1 and CDR2 (germline): ENHRY, SYGVKD.

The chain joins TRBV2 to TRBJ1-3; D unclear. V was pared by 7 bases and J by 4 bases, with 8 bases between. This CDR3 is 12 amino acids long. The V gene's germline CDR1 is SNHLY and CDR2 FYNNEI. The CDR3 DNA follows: TGTGCCAGCAACCTCGGGGGAAACACCATATATTTT. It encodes CASNLGGNTIYF.

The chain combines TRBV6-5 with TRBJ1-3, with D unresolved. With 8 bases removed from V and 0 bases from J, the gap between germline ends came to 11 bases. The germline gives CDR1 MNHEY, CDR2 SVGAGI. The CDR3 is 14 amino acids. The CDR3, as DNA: TGTGCCAGCCTCCTTTACAGCTCTGGAAACACCATATATTTT. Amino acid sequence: CASLLYSSGNTIYF.

The CDR3: CASSRTGGLGYTF. The DNA of the CDR3 is TGTGCCAGCAGCCGGACAGGGGGACTTGGCTACACCTTC. The chain is built from TRBV5-8 and TRBJ1-2, with TRBD1 matching over 10 bases. V was clipped by 4 bases and J by 7 bases; unmatched bases: 4. The CDR3 length is 13 residues. Looked up from germline, CDR1 is SGHTS and CDR2 is YDEGEE.

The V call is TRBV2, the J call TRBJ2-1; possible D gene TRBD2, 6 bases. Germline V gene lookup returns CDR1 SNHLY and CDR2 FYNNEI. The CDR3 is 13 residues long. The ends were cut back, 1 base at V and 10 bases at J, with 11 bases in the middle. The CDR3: CASSEVAEGEQFF. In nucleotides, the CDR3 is TGTGCCAGCAGTGAAGTAGCGGAGGGAGAGCAGTTCTTC.

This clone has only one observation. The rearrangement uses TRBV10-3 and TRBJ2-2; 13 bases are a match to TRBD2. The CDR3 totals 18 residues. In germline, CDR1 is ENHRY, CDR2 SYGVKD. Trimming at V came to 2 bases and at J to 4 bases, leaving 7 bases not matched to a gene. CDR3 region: CAISEPPGLAGSTGELFF. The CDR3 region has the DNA TGTGCCATCAGTGAGCCCCCGGGACTAGCGGGAAGCACCGGGGAGCTGTTTTTT.

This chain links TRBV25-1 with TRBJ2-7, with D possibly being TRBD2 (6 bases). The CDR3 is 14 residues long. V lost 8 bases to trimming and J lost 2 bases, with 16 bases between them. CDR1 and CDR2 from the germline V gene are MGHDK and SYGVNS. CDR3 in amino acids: CASAGEDGAYEQYF. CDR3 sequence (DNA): TGTGCCAGCGCCGGGGAGGATGGGGCCTACGAGCAGTACTTC.

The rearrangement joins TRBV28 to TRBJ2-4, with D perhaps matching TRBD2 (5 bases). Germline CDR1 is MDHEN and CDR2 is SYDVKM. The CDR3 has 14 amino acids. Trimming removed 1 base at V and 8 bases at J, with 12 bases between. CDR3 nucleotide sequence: TGTGCCAGCAGTTTATTCGGGGTTATAGACATTCAGTACTTC. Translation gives CASSLFGVIDIQYF.

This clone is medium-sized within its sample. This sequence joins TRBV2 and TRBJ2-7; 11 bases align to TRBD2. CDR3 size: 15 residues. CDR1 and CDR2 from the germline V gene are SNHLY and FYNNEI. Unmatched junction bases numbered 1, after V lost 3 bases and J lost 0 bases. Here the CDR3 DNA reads TGTGCCAGCAGTGAGGGACTAGCGGTCTCCTACGAGCAGTACTTC. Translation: CASSEGLAVSYEQYF.

CDR3 DNA sequence: TGTGCCAGCAGTTTAGGCGGGGGGGTCATCAACGAGCAGTACTTC. Its protein product is CASSLGGGVINEQYF. The V and J genes are TRBV28 and TRBJ2-7; 9 bases align to TRBD2. Looked up from germline, CDR1 is MDHEN and CDR2 is SYDVKM. Losses at the gene ends were 2 bases for V and 5 bases for J; bases not matched to a gene: 7. CDR3 length equals 15 residues.

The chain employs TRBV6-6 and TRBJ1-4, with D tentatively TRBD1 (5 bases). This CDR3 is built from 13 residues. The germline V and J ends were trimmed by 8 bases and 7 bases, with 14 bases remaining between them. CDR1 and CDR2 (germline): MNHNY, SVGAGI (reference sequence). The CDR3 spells CASQQGFVEKLFF. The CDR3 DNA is TGTGCCAGCCAGCAGGGATTTGTTGAAAAACTGTTTTTT.

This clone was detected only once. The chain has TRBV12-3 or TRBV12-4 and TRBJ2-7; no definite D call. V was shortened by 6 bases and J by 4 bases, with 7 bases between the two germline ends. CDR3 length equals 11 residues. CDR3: CASSSGYEQYF. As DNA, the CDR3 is TGTGCCAGCAGCTCCGGTTACGAGCAGTACTTC.

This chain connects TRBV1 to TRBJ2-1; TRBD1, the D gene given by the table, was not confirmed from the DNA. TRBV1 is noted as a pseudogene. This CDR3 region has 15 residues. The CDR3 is CTSNPCRAGLNEQFF. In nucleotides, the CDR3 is TGCACCAGCAATCCCTGCCGGGCAGGGCTCAATGAGCAGTTCTTC.

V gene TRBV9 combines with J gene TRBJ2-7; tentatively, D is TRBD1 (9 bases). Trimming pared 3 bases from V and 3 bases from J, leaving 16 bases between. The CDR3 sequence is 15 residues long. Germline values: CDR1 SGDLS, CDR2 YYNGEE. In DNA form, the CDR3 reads TGTGCCAGCAGCGCACAGGGGGCGGGGGGCTACGAGCAGTACTTC. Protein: CASSAQGAGGYEQYF.

The CDR3 coding sequence is TGTGCCAGCAGTTTATACGGGCGGTGGATGGTGGCTAGCGGGAGCTCCTACAATGAGCAGTTCTTC. Its translation is CASSLYGRWMVASGSSYNEQFF. The V and J genes are TRBV28 and TRBJ2-1, with TRBD2 identical over 10 bases. The CDR3 spans 22 residues. The ends lost 1 base at V and 0 bases at J; junction bases unmatched: 18. Germline V gene lookup returns CDR1 MDHEN and CDR2 SYDVKM.

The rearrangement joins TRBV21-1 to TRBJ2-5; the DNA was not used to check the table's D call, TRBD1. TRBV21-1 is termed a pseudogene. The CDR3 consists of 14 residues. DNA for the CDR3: TGTGCCAGCAGCAACCAGGGCTGGCAAGAGACCCAGTACTTC. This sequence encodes CASSNQGWQETQYF.